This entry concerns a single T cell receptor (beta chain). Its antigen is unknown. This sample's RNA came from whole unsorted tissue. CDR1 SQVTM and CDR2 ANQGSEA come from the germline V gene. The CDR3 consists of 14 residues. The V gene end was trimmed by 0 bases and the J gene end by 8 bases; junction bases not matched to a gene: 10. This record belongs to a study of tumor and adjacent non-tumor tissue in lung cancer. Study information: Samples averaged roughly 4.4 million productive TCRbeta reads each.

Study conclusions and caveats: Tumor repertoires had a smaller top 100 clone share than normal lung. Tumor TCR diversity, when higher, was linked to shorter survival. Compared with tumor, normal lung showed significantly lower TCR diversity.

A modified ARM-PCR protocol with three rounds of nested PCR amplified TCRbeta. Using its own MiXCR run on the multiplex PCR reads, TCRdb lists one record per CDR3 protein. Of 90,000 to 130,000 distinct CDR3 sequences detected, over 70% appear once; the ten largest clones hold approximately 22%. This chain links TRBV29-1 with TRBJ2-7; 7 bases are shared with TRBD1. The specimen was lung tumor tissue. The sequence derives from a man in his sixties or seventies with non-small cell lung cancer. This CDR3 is CSVEDWLIGGKQYF. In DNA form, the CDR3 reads TGCAGCGTTGAAGATTGGCTGATAGGGGGCAAGCAGTACTTC.